This T cell receptor (beta chain) was recovered during a study of blood T cells in healthy people across ages. The sample holds a few counts of this clonotype. What it binds is not known. The CDR3 spans 14 residues. The V segment lost 6 bases and the J segment 1 base; nucleotides outside the gene matches: 5. Germline CDR1 ENHRY, CDR2 SYGVKD. Primed by a sample-barcoded 5' primer and a J-beta primer mix, a second PCR proceeded for about 6 to 11 cycles. CDR3-containing paired-end reads numbering at least 2.5 million came from each sample. TCRdb itself ran the 5' RACE reads through MiXCR, one entry per CDR3 protein. This repertoire shows about 730,000 distinct CDR3 sequences, roughly two fifths found once; its top ten account for about 20%. Study-wide findings and caveats: Greater diversity and more naive CD4+ cells were seen in long-lived donors than in aged donors. While age rose, TCR beta diversity per million T cells dropped in a roughly linear way. Because sorting was not performed, PBMCs prevented conclusive naive versus antigen-experienced comparison.

The chain employs TRBV10-3 and TRBJ2-5, with 7 bases lining up with TRBD1. The source material was blood. This clonotype originated in a woman aged 55-75 years in good health. CDR3 region: CAIRGQSSQETQYF. CDR3 DNA: TGTGCCATCAGGGGACAGTCTTCCCAAGAGACCCAGTACTTC.